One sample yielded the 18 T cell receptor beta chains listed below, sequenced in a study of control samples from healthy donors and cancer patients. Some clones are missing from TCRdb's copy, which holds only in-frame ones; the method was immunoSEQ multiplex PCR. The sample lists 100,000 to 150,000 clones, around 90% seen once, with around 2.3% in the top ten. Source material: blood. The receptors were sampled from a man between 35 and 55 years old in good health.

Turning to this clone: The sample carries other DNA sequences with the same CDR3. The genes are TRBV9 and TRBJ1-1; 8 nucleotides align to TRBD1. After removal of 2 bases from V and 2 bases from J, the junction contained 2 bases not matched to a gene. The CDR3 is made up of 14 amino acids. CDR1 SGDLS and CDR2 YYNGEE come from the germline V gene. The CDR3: CASSVGQGNTEAFF. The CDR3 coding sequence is TGTGCCAGCAGCGTTGGACAGGGAAACACTGAAGCTTTCTTT.

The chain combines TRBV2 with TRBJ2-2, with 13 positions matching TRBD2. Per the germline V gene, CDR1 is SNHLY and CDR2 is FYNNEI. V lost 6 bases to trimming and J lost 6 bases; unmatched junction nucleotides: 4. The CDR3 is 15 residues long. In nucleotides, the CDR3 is TGTGCCAGCAGCAGGACTAGCGGGGGTCCCGGGGAGCTGTTTTTT. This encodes CASSRTSGGPGELFF.

The CDR3 DNA follows: TGTGCCAGCAGCGCGGACAGGGTTGGAAACACCATATATTTT. Encoded protein: CASSADRVGNTIYF. The genes are TRBV6-5 and TRBJ1-3, with 8 bases matching TRBD1. Trimming took 6 bases from V and 3 from J; bases not matched to a gene: 4. The germline CDR1 and CDR2 sequences are MNHEY and SVGAGI. CDR3 length: 14 residues.

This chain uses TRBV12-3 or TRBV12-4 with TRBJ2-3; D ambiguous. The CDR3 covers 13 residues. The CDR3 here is CATGVHSTDTQYF. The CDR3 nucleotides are TGTGCAACCGGAGTGCATAGCACAGATACGCAGTATTTT.

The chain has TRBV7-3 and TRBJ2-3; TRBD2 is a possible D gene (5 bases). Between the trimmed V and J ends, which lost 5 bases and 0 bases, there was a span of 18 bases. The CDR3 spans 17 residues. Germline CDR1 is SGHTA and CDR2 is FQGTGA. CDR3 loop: CASSPAPNWESTDTQYF. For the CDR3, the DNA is TGTGCCAGCAGCCCAGCCCCTAATTGGGAGAGCACAGATACGCAGTATTTT.

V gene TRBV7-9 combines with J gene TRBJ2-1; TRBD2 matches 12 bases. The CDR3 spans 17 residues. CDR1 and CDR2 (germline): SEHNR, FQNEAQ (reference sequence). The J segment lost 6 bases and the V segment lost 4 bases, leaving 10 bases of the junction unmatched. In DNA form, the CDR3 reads TGTGCCAGCAGCTCCGATTGGGAACTAGCGGGAGGCAATGAGCAGTTCTTC. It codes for CASSSDWELAGGNEQFF.

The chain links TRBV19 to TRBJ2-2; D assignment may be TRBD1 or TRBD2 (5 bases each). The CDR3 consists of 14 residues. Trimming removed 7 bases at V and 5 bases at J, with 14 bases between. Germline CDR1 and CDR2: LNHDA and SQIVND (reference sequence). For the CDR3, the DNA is TGTGCCAGTATGGAGGCAGGGAGAACCGGGGAGCTGTTTTTT. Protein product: CASMEAGRTGELFF.

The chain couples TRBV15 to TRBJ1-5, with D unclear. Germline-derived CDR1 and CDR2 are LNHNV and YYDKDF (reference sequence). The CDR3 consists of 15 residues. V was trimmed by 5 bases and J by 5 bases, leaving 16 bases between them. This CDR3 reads CATSSEGNRHQPQHF. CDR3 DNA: TGTGCCACCAGCTCGGAAGGGAATAGACATCAGCCCCAGCATTTT.

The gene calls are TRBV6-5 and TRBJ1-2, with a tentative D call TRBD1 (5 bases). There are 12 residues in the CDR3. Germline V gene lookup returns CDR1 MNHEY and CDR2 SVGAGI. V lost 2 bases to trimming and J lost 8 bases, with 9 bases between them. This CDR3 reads CASSYEGRGYTF. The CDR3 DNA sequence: TGTGCCAGCAGTTACGAGGGGAGGGGCTACACCTTC.

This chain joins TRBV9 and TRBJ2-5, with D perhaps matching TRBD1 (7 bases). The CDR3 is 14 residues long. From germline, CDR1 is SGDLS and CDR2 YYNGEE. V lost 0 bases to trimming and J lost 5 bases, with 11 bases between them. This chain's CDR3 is CASSVGAGGETQYF. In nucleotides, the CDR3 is TGTGCCAGCAGCGTAGGAGCAGGGGGGGAGACCCAGTACTTC.

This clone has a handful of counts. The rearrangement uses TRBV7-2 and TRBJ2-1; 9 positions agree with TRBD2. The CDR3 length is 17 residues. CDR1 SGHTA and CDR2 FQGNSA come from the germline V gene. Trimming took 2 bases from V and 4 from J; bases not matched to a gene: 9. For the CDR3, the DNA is TGTGCCAGCAGCTTATTGTCGGCGGGGGGGTCATACAATGAGCAGTTCTTC. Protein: CASSLLSAGGSYNEQFF. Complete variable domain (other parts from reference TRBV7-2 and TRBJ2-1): GAGVSQSPSNKVTEKGKDVELRCDPISGHTALYWYRQSLGQGLEFLIYFQGNSAPDKSGLPSDRFSAERTGGSVSTLTIQRTQQEDSAVYLCASSLLSAGGSYNEQFFGPGTRLTVL.

The CDR3 sequence: CATSRDVNEQFF. CDR3 nucleotides: TGTGCCACCAGCAGAGATGTCAATGAGCAGTTCTTC. The chain couples TRBV15 to TRBJ2-1; D not resolved. Germline V gene sequence: CDR1 LNHNV, CDR2 YYDKDF (reference sequence). This CDR3 has 12 residues. The V end lost 0 bases, the J end lost 6 bases, and 3 bases lay between the germline ends.

The CDR3 DNA reads as TGTGCCAGCAGTAGCACAGGGGCTGGAAACACCATATATTTT. Its protein product is CASSSTGAGNTIYF. This chain uses TRBV27 with TRBJ1-3, with 7 bases identical to TRBD1. J lost 2 bases, V lost 5 bases, and 3 bases had no gene match. The germline CDR1 and CDR2 sequences are MNHEY and SMNVEV (reference sequence). The CDR3 is made up of 14 amino acids.

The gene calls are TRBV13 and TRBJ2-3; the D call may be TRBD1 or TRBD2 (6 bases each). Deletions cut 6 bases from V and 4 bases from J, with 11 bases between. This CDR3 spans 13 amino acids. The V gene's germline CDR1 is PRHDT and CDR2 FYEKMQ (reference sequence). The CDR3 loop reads CASRGGHADTQYF. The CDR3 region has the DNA TGTGCCAGCAGGGGGGGCCATGCAGATACGCAGTATTTT.

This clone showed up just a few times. As DNA, the CDR3 is TGCGCCAGCAGCCCCGGGGGCCTGGCCTACGAGCAGTACTTC. It codes for CASSPGGLAYEQYF. V usage is TRBV5-1 and J usage is TRBJ2-7; D possibly matches TRBD1 or TRBD2 (6 bases each). Germline values: CDR1 SGHRS, CDR2 YFSETQ. Trimming shortened V by 4 bases and J by 2 bases, and 13 bases separated the two germline ends. CDR3 length: 14 amino acids.

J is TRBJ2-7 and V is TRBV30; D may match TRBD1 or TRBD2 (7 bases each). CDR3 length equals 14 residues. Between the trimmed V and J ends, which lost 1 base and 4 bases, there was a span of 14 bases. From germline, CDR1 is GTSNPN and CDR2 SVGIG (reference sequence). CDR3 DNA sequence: TGTGCCTGGAGTGAAGGGAGGGGGCGGTACGAGCAGTACTTC. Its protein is CAWSEGRGRYEQYF.

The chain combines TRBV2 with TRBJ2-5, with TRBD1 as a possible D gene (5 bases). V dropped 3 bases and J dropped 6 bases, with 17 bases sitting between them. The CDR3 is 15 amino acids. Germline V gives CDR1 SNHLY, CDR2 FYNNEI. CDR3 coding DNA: TGTGCCAGCAGTGATATCCAGGGAATGTGGCAGACCCAGTACTTC. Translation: CASSDIQGMWQTQYF.

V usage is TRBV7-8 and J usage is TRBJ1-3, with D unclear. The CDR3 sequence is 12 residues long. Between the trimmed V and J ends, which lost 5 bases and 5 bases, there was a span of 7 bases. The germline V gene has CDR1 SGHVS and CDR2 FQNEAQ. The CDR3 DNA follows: TGTGCCAGCAGCCAAGATCGAAACACCATATATTTT. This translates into CASSQDRNTIYF.